This paragraph covers one T cell receptor beta chain sequence. The clone's antigen remains unknown. Base qualities are not at hand, and no much larger clone is one base apart. The record originates from a study of CD8 T cells in Susac syndrome (dated by TCRdb to the late 2010s). Study-wide context: Among the Susac syndrome patients who were sequenced, clinically active disease was present in more than 5 and clinical remission was observed in eight or nine. Susac syndrome patients were therapy-naive, on corticosteroids (some also receiving IVIg), or on IVIg alone at blood withdrawal. Repertoire sequencing was used to test whether CD8+ T cell activation and differentiation in Susac syndrome was antigen driven.

What the work shows at the level of the full study, not this receptor alone: No clonal expansion was detected in the CD4+ T cell repertoire of Susac syndrome patients. The number of individuals in the TCR sequencing and HLA analysis was recognized as being relatively small.

RNA was extracted with the RNeasy kit and roughly 0.45 to 1 ug was reverse transcribed using random hexamers. TCR beta CDR3 regions were amplified with the immunoSEQ multiplex PCR assay covering 54 Vbeta and 13 Jbeta segments. Bias from PCR amplification was corrected by using a synthetic template baseline for primer optimization and for computational correction. On the authors' methods: Reads were assigned to V, D and J genes according to IMGT and analyzed in immunoSEQ Analyzer, with only productive sequences retained. To calculate clonality, Shannon entropy was normalized by log2 of the number of productive unique sequences and then subtracted from one. For each patient and control, public and private clones were evaluated among the 100 most prevalent clones. Clones were defined as Susac-specific if absent from the healthy and MS cohorts, from some 1,000 published viral clones and from other ImmuneACCESS disease sequences. TCRdb reran the public reads through fastp at Q25 and MiXCR, keeping productive beta chains. One record per CDR3 amino acid sequence lists the most common genes and DNA. These V and J calls are TCRdb output, not the study's own analysis. This sample has about 80,000 distinct CDR3 sequences in its table, and roughly 91% of those were observed once. The ten largest clonotypes hold roughly 0.56% of the sample.

Peripheral blood CD8+ and CD4+ T cells from healthy donors, Susac syndrome patients and multiple sclerosis patients were profiled by high-throughput TCR beta sequencing. The Susac syndrome patients fulfilled recently defined diagnostic criteria for definite or probable disease. Bulk CD8+ and CD4+ T cells were purified by magnetic negative isolation, while CD8+ TEMRA cells were enriched using FACS. Blood was collected in EDTA tubes and processed within 24 hours, with PBMCs isolated through density gradient centrifugation. PBMCs destined for TCR sequencing were cryopreserved in liquid nitrogen and later thawed in a 37 °C water bath. The sorted or isolated CD4+, CD8+ and CD8+ TEMRA cells had a purity of 90% or higher. V loses 2 bases, J loses 6 bases, and the germline ends lie 15 bases apart. CDR1 and CDR2, per the germline V gene, are SGHRS and YFSETQ. CDR3 length: 14 amino acids, cysteine to phenylalanine. The read is trimmed to its CDR3 DNA, 42 bases read in frame from base 1.

The sequenced sample was CD4+ T cells from PBMCs. The sequence is built from TRBV5-1 and TRBJ2-7, with the D segment possibly TRBD1 or TRBD2, each aligning over 5 bases. This receptor was taken from a human donor with Susac syndrome. The nucleotides are TGCGCCAGCAGCTTTGACAGATCTCGGGGCGAGCAGTACTTC. It translates to CASSFDRSRGEQYF.